A single sample gave rise to the 9 T cell receptor beta chains below, sequenced in a study of OX40 agonist ivuxolimab in advanced cancers. Assay used: immunoSEQ multiplex PCR; TCRdb lists only in-frame clones, some missing. Among roughly 97,000 clones, over 85% were seen once, and the ten largest hold 0.79%. Source: CD4+ or CD8+ T cells sorted from blood, taken in a trial of the OX40 agonist ivuxolimab. The receptors were gathered from an adult with an advanced solid tumor such as melanoma, head and neck, liver or kidney cancer.

The rearrangement uses TRBV18 and TRBJ2-1, with 8 bases lining up with TRBD1. The CDR3 has 15 amino acids. The V and J ends lost 3 bases and 2 bases, in that order; junction bases with no gene match: 3. CDR1 and CDR2 from the germline V gene are KGHSH and LQKENI. The CDR3 nucleotides read TGTGCCAGCTCACCCAGGGGGCCACCCTACAATGAGCAGTTCTTC. Amino acid sequence: CASSPRGPPYNEQFF.

V gene TRBV19 combines with J gene TRBJ2-5, with 9 bases that match TRBD1. V was clipped by 4 bases and J by 4 bases; unmatched bases: 7. The CDR3 length is 15 residues. Per the germline V gene, CDR1 is LNHDA and CDR2 is SQIVND (reference sequence). CDR3 region: CASSSSGTGRETQYF. The DNA for the CDR3 is TGTGCCAGTAGTAGTTCCGGGACAGGGAGAGAGACCCAGTACTTC. Using reference TRBV19 and TRBJ2-5 for the parts outside the CDR3, the full variable domain is DGGITQSPKYLFRKEGQNVTLSCEQNLNHDAMYWYRQDPGQGLRLIYYSQIVNDFQKGDIAEGYSVSREKKESFPLTVTSAQKNPTAFYLCASSSSGTGRETQYFGPGTRLLVL.

The rearrangement uses TRBV19 and TRBJ2-7, with TRBD2 identical over 8 bases. Germline CDR1 and CDR2: LNHDA and SQIVND (reference sequence). V lost 4 bases to trimming and J lost 2 bases; unmatched junction nucleotides: 4. The CDR3 covers 14 residues. CDR3 coding DNA: TGTGCCAGTAGTACGGCGGGGGGCCCCTACGAGCAGTACTTC. Protein sequence: CASSTAGGPYEQYF.

The chain combines TRBV7-3 with TRBJ2-3; D unclear. CDR1 and CDR2 (germline): SGHTA, FQGTGA. CDR3 length equals 12 residues. V dropped 6 bases and J dropped 0 bases, with 4 bases sitting between them. The CDR3 nucleotides read TGTGCCAGCAGTGACAGCACAGATACGCAGTATTTT. Encoded protein: CASSDSTDTQYF.

This rearrangement joins TRBV18 to TRBJ1-5; TRBD1 agrees at 7 bases. The CDR3 is made up of 14 amino acids. The germline V gene encodes CDR1 KGHSH and CDR2 LQKENI. Losses at the gene ends were 4 bases for V and 3 bases for J; bases not matched to a gene: 3. This CDR3 is CASSRGTVNQPQHF. CDR3 DNA: TGTGCCAGCTCACGGGGGACAGTCAATCAGCCCCAGCATTTT.

The chain couples TRBV28 to TRBJ2-5; D not resolved. Per germline, CDR1 MDHEN and CDR2 SYDVKM. CDR3 length: 12 residues. Trimming stripped 5 bases from V and 4 bases from J, with 8 bases between. The DNA of the CDR3 is TGTGCCAGCAGTCCCCTTGGAGAGACCCAGTACTTC. This translates into CASSPLGETQYF.

The chain recombines TRBV2 with TRBJ2-7; D is unresolved. V lost 4 bases, J lost 0 bases, and 4 bases lay in between. The CDR3 loop spans 12 amino acids. Germline CDR1 is SNHLY and CDR2 is FYNNEI. CDR3 sequence reads: CASSVTSYEQYF. The CDR3 nucleotides read TGTGCCAGCAGTGTAACCTCCTACGAGCAGTACTTC.

This clone was found once. The rearrangement links TRBV6-5 to TRBJ1-4; D is unresolved. V was clipped by 7 bases and J by 8 bases, with 17 bases between them. Germline CDR1 MNHEY, CDR2 SVGAGI. The CDR3 spans 14 residues. The CDR3 sequence: CASKYTADGEKLFF. In DNA form, the CDR3 reads TGTGCCAGCAAATACACAGCGGATGGAGAAAAACTGTTTTTT.

J is TRBJ1-1 and V is TRBV6-5, with a tentative D call TRBD1 (6 bases). Germline CDR1 MNHEY, CDR2 SVGAGI. Trimming took 3 bases from V and 0 from J, leaving 11 bases between them. This CDR3 is 15 amino acids long. As DNA, the CDR3 is TGTGCCAGCAGTTATGGGGGGGCGATGAACACTGAAGCTTTCTTT. This gives the protein CASSYGGAMNTEAFF.